This T cell receptor beta chain emerged from a study of blood T cell repertoires in COVID-19. Whole-study context: There were acute and convalescent COVID-19 samples, and they came from the United States, Italy and Spain. T cells, B-cell-depleted T cells, or PBMCs provided the cDNA or gDNA that served as material.

Per the original data handling: Nucleated cell counts were estimated from reference gene primer amplification. Profiling relied on immunoSEQ multiplex PCR, and the TCRdb table lists in-frame clones only, not all of them. The V and J calls and clone size were taken over from that table, and D and trimming were inferred from the DNA. The table records some 530,000 clones, approximately 85% of them present only once. The material sequenced was peripheral blood. The clonotype comes from a human donor in a cohort sampled during active COVID-19.

CDR3 residues: CASSPIRGGETQYF. In DNA, the CDR3 is TGTGCCAGCAGTCCGATTCGGGGGGGGGAGACCCAGTACTTC. The chain recombines TRBV7-2 with TRBJ2-5; 8 positions agree with TRBD2. Germline CDR1 and CDR2: SGHTA and FQGNSA. CDR3 length equals 14 residues. V gave up 6 bases and J gave up 5 bases; unmatched junction bases: 8. The full variable domain, with the rest looked up from reference TRBV7-2 and TRBJ2-5, is GAGVSQSPSNKVTEKGKDVELRCDPISGHTALYWYRQSLGQGLEFLIYFQGNSAPDKSGLPSDRFSAERTGGSVSTLTIQRTQQEDSAVYLCASSPIRGGETQYFGPGTRLLVL.